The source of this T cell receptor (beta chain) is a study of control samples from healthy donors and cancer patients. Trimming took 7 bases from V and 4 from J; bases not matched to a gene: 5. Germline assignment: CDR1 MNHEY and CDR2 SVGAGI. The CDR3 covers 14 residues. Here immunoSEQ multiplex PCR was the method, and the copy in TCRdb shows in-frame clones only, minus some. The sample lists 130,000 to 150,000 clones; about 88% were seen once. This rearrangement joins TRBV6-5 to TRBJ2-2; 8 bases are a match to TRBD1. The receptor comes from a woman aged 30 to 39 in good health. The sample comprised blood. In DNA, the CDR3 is TGTGCCAGCACCGGGACAGGTACCACCGGGGAGCTGTTTTTT. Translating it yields CASTGTGTTGELFF.